This section outlines one T cell receptor beta chain sequence together with its context. The data were taken from a study of blood T cell repertoires in COVID-19. Turning to the study itself: COVID-19 samples from acute and convalescent phases originated in the United States, Italy and Spain. T cells, B-cell-depleted T cells, or PBMCs supplied cDNA or gDNA.

In the source study's methods: Estimation of nucleated cell counts relied on the amplification of reference gene primers. Assay: immunoSEQ multiplex PCR; the TCRdb copy retains only in-frame clones and omits some. The DNA was the basis for D and trimming; V, J and clone size are from that table. Found here are more than 90,000 clones, roughly 90% of them singletons; the top ten hold more than 6%. Germline CDR1 and CDR2: SGHRS and YFSETQ. This CDR3 has 16 amino acids. V lost 0 bases, J lost 5 bases, and 5 bases stayed unmatched. This receptor was taken from a human donor in a cohort sampled during active COVID-19. The rearrangement links TRBV5-1 to TRBJ1-4; 9 nucleotides match TRBD1. Source material: peripheral blood. In DNA form, the CDR3 reads TGCGCCAGCAGCTTGGATGGACAGGGGAAGAATGAAAAACTGTTTTTT. It translates to CASSLDGQGKNEKLFF.